The present T cell receptor (beta chain) was sequenced within a study of blood T cell repertoires in COVID-19. The CDR3 consists of 15 residues. The V gene end was trimmed by 2 bases and the J gene end by 0 bases; junction bases not matched to a gene: 2. Germline lookup yields CDR1 SGDLS and CDR2 YYNGEE. Participants, about 18 to 90 years old, spanned 24 US areas. Some clones are missing from TCRdb's copy, which holds only in-frame ones; the method was immunoSEQ multiplex PCR. The sample carries about 380,000 clones, about 90% recorded once. This clonotype was sampled from a woman aged 25 to 39 who had recovered from COVID-19. The sequencing input was PBMCs or T cells enriched from blood (not recorded which). The rearrangement uses TRBV9 and TRBJ2-3; 8 bases agree with TRBD2. CDR3 coding DNA: TGTGCCAGCAGCGTTATAGCGGGGAGCACAGATACGCAGTATTTT. Amino acids: CASSVIAGSTDTQYF. Full variable domain (rest looked up from reference TRBV9 and TRBJ2-3): DSGVTQTPKHLITATGQRVTLRCSPRSGDLSVYWYQQSLDQGLQFLIQYYNGEERAKGNILERFSAQQFPDLHSELNLSSLELGDSALYFCASSVIAGSTDTQYFGPGTRLTVL.